A single sample is the source of the 27 T cell receptor beta chains below, sequenced in a study of shared clonotypes between healthy human individuals (TCRdb year 2020). CD8 naive samples consisted of CD45RO-negative cells that were positively selected for CCR7, yielding a CD45RA+CCR7+ population without TemRA cells. Library prep was done by the immunoSEQ multiplex PCR assay. What TCRdb holds here is the immuneACCESS table cut down to in-frame rearrangements. Part of the clones is not present; checked against another copy, under half of the missing clones reflect an unresolved V gene, and the others are unexplained. A total of around 580,000 clones appear in this sample, 95% to 98% of them only once. The ten largest clonotypes hold 0.25% to 0.35% of the sample. Specimen: naive CD8+ T cells sorted from blood. The cell subset or site label, read with the paper, signifies: CD45RA+CCR7+. The source is a man aged 25-40 years in good health.

V gene TRBV28 combines with J gene TRBJ2-7, with D uncertain. CDR3 size: 12 residues. Germline lookup yields CDR1 MDHEN and CDR2 SYDVKM. Deletions cut 7 bases from V and 2 bases from J, with 9 bases between. The CDR3 DNA reads as TGTGCCAGCACCGATGGGGCCTACGAGCAGTACTTC. It is translated as CASTDGAYEQYF.

The gene calls are TRBV9 and TRBJ2-1, with 9 bases matching TRBD1. Trimming at V came to 0 bases and at J to 8 bases, leaving 6 bases not matched to a gene. Germline CDR1 and CDR2: SGDLS and YYNGEE. The CDR3 is 15 amino acids. The CDR3 region has the DNA TGTGCCAGCAGCGTAGATAGGACAGGGGACTATGAGCAGTTCTTC. As protein: CASSVDRTGDYEQFF.

This sequence joins TRBV7-9 and TRBJ2-5; TRBD2 matches at 8 bases. Trimming at V came to 5 bases and at J to 4 bases, leaving 12 bases not matched to a gene. Looked up from germline, CDR1 is SEHNR and CDR2 is FQNEAQ (reference sequence). The length of the CDR3 is 16 residues. The chain's CDR3 is CASSEGRGGPAETQYF. The CDR3 DNA sequence: TGTGCCAGCAGCGAGGGACGGGGGGGACCCGCAGAGACCCAGTACTTC.

The genes are TRBV10-3 and TRBJ2-7; D not certain. The V gene's germline CDR1 is ENHRY and CDR2 SYGVKD. The CDR3 totals 12 residues. Trimming removed 2 bases at V and 3 bases at J, with 5 bases between. Here the CDR3 reads CAISERIYEQYF. CDR3 nucleotides: TGTGCCATCAGTGAGAGGATCTACGAGCAGTACTTC.

The chain joins TRBV29-1 to TRBJ2-1, with D perhaps given as TRBD1 or TRBD2 (6 bases each). CDR1 SQVTM and CDR2 ANQGSEA come from the germline V gene. The CDR3 covers 14 residues. V lost 7 bases to trimming and J lost 4 bases, with 17 bases between them. The CDR3 loop reads CSGSRGTLYNEQFF. As DNA, the CDR3 is TGCAGCGGTTCAAGGGGGACTCTTTACAATGAGCAGTTCTTC.

V is TRBV5-6 and J is TRBJ1-4, with D perhaps matching TRBD1 (5 bases). The ends were cut back, 2 bases at V and 5 bases at J, with 13 bases in the middle. The CDR3 totals 15 residues. From germline, CDR1 is SGHDT and CDR2 YYEEEE. The CDR3 sequence is CASSLTGLGNEKLFF. The CDR3 DNA follows: TGTGCCAGCAGCTTAACAGGCCTAGGGAATGAAAAACTGTTTTTT.

The V and J genes are TRBV7-8 and TRBJ2-4; 7 bases map to TRBD2. The trim removed 3 bases at V and 0 bases at J, leaving 23 bases unmatched. Germline V gene sequence: CDR1 SGHVS, CDR2 FQNEAQ. The CDR3 covers 22 residues. CDR3 sequence: CASSFLGSVAGESLVAKNIQYF. The CDR3 bases are TGTGCCAGCAGCTTTTTGGGTTCGGTGGCGGGAGAGTCTTTGGTAGCCAAAAACATTCAGTACTTC.

J is TRBJ2-1 and V is TRBV27; a weak D match, TRBD2 (5 bases). The CDR3 is 14 residues long. Trimming removed 3 bases at V and 3 bases at J, with 9 bases between. Germline values: CDR1 MNHEY, CDR2 SMNVEV (reference sequence). CDR3 DNA sequence: TGTGCCAGCAGTTTCGGAGGCCTCTACAATGAGCAGTTCTTC. Translating it yields CASSFGGLYNEQFF.

The CDR3 coding sequence is TGTGCCAGCAGCTTGGAACCGTCAGGGACTAACTATGGCTACACCTTC. As protein: CASSLEPSGTNYGYTF. The chain recombines TRBV5-5 with TRBJ1-2; D is possibly TRBD1 (5 bases). The length of the CDR3 is 16 residues. The ends were cut back, 0 bases at V and 0 bases at J, with 12 bases in the middle. Germline V gene sequence: CDR1 SGHKS, CDR2 YYEKEE (reference sequence). Supplemented by reference TRBV5-5 and TRBJ1-2, the full variable domain reads DAGVTQSPTHLIKTRGQQVTLRCSPISGHKSVSWYQQVLGQGPQFIFQYYEKEERGRGNFPDRFSARQFPNYSSELNVNALLLGDSALYLCASSLEPSGTNYGYTFGSGTRLTVV.

CDR3 amino acids: CASSQNDREQYF. The CDR3 DNA follows: TGTGCCAGCAGCCAGAACGACCGCGAGCAGTACTTC. The chain carries TRBV9 and TRBJ2-7; D is ambiguous. Between the trimmed V and J ends, which lost 4 bases and 6 bases, there was a span of 11 bases. The germline V gene encodes CDR1 SGDLS and CDR2 YYNGEE. The CDR3 consists of 12 residues.

The DNA for the CDR3 is TGTGCCAGCAGCCCGACAGGGAAGCCCTACGAGCAGTACTTC. It yields the protein CASSPTGKPYEQYF. This chain uses TRBV7-9 with TRBJ2-7; TRBD1 matches at 7 bases. Per the germline V gene, CDR1 is SEHNR and CDR2 is FQNEAQ (reference sequence). The CDR3 totals 14 residues. Trimming removed 5 bases from V and 2 bases from J; junction bases left unmatched: 6. Full variable domain (missing parts from reference TRBV7-9 and TRBJ2-7): DTGVSQNPRHKITKRGQNVTFRCDPISEHNRLYWYRQTLGQGPEFLTYFQNEAQLEKSRLLSDRFSAERPKGSFSTLEIQRTEQGDSAMYLCASSPTGKPYEQYFGPGTRLTVT.

The chain links TRBV6-5 to TRBJ2-2; D is perhaps TRBD2 (5 bases). The CDR3 sequence is 16 residues long. Trimming cost V 0 bases and J 6 bases, with 14 bases left between them. Germline V lookup: CDR1 MNHEY, CDR2 SVGAGI. CDR3 region: CASSYSNLAEAGELFF. The CDR3 DNA is TGTGCCAGCAGTTACTCGAATCTCGCGGAGGCCGGGGAGCTGTTTTTT.

The chain carries TRBV7-9 and TRBJ1-1; a possible D gene is TRBD1 (5 bases). V was cut by 1 base and J by 1 base, with 10 bases left in between. The length of the CDR3 is 15 residues. Germline V CDR1 and CDR2: SEHNR, FQNEAQ (reference sequence). The CDR3 sequence: CASSLGVTGNTEAFF. As DNA, the CDR3 is TGTGCCAGCAGCTTAGGGGTCACAGGGAACACTGAAGCTTTCTTT.

The gene calls are TRBV5-5 and TRBJ1-1, with a tentative D call TRBD1 (6 bases). Per germline, CDR1 SGHKS and CDR2 YYEKEE (reference sequence). CDR3 length: 13 residues. Trimming removed 6 bases at V and 4 bases at J, with 13 bases between. In DNA, the CDR3 is TGTGCCAGCAACCTGGGGGCGGGCACTGAAGCTTTCTTT. Translating it yields CASNLGAGTEAFF.

The V call is TRBV27, the J call TRBJ1-1; D is uncertain. There are 11 residues in the CDR3. V lost 7 bases and J 6 bases, leaving 9 bases between the germline ends. The germline CDR1 and CDR2 sequences are MNHEY and SMNVEV (reference sequence). Written as DNA, the CDR3 is TGTGCCAGCAAAGGGTCCGCTGAAGCTTTCTTT. It encodes CASKGSAEAFF.

The V and J genes are TRBV29-1 and TRBJ2-1; D may be TRBD1 (6 bases). V lost 3 bases and J lost 9, with 15 bases in between. The CDR3 runs to 13 residues. Germline loops: CDR1 SQVTM, CDR2 ANQGSEA. The CDR3 sequence is CSVDEARGIEQFF. The CDR3 coding sequence is TGCAGCGTTGACGAAGCGAGGGGGATTGAGCAGTTCTTC.

The J gene is TRBJ2-7, the V gene TRBV30; 7 bases are a match to TRBD1. In germline, CDR1 is GTSNPN, CDR2 SVGIG (reference sequence). V gave up 2 bases and J gave up 7 bases; unmatched junction bases: 8. The CDR3 totals 13 residues. CDR3 residues: CAWSHGTVSEQYF. CDR3 nucleotide sequence: TGTGCCTGGAGTCATGGGACAGTAAGTGAGCAGTACTTC.

CDR3 sequence reads: CASREMETQYF. CDR3 coding DNA: TGTGCCAGCAGGGAAATGGAGACCCAGTACTTC. The genes are TRBV7-9 and TRBJ2-5; the D is unclear. The CDR3 is made up of 11 amino acids. CDR1 is SEHNR, CDR2 FQNEAQ, per germline (reference sequence). Trimming took off 6 bases at V and 5 bases at J, with 7 bases between the two ends. The whole variable domain, filled in from reference TRBV7-9 and TRBJ2-5, reads DTGVSQNPRHKITKRGQNVTFRCDPISEHNRLYWYRQTLGQGPEFLTYFQNEAQLEKSRLLSDRFSAERPKGSFSTLEIQRTEQGDSAMYLCASREMETQYFGPGTRLLVL.

The V gene is TRBV25-1, the J gene TRBJ2-7; a weak D match, TRBD2 (6 bases). The CDR3 totals 13 residues. Trimming cost V 7 bases and J 6 bases, with 16 bases left between them. Germline CDR1 is MGHDK and CDR2 is SYGVNS. CDR3 sequence reads: CASNSGLSREQYF. DNA of the CDR3: TGTGCCAGCAACTCGGGACTTTCTCGCGAGCAGTACTTC.

CDR3 in DNA: TGTGCCAGCAGGAGGGAAGGGTATGATGAGCAGTTCTTC. Its protein is CASRREGYDEQFF. The V and J genes are TRBV2 and TRBJ2-1, with D possibly TRBD2 on 5 matching bases. CDR3 size: 13 residues. The germline V gene has CDR1 SNHLY and CDR2 FYNNEI. Trimming took 6 bases from V and 8 from J, leaving 14 bases between them.

V usage is TRBV5-4 and J usage is TRBJ2-7; 16 positions agree with TRBD2. The CDR3 runs to 18 residues. From germline, CDR1 is SGHNT and CDR2 YYREEE (reference sequence). J lost 1 base, V lost 5 bases, and 9 bases had no gene match. DNA of the CDR3: TGTGCCAGCAGTTCCGGGACTAGCGGGAGGGCCCTGTCCTACGAGCAGTACTTC. Protein sequence: CASSSGTSGRALSYEQYF.

The rearrangement links TRBV18 to TRBJ2-3; D is unclear. This CDR3 spans 15 amino acids. Germline V gives CDR1 KGHSH, CDR2 LQKENI. The V end was cut by 8 bases, the J end by 1 base, with 16 bases between. The CDR3 protein is CASPRRVGRTDTQYF. The CDR3 coding sequence is TGTGCCAGCCCCCGGCGCGTAGGCCGCACAGATACGCAGTATTTT.

The rearrangement links TRBV15 to TRBJ2-5; no clear D. Trimming took off 4 bases at V and 2 bases at J, with 2 bases between the two ends. This CDR3 has 11 residues. Germline V CDR1 and CDR2: LNHNV, YYDKDF (reference sequence). The CDR3 sequence: CATSMQETQYF. The CDR3 region has the DNA TGTGCCACCAGCATGCAAGAGACCCAGTACTTC.

V gene TRBV28 combines with J gene TRBJ2-3, with 9 positions matching TRBD1. The length of the CDR3 is 16 residues. After removal of 6 bases from V and 3 bases from J, the junction contained 10 bases not matched to a gene. Germline CDR1 MDHEN, CDR2 SYDVKM. The CDR3: CASRAYAGQGTDTQYF. CDR3 DNA: TGTGCCAGCAGGGCGTACGCGGGACAGGGAACAGATACGCAGTATTTT.

This chain uses TRBV6-1 with TRBJ1-4; 7 nucleotides align to TRBD1. With V trimmed by 6 bases and J by 6 bases, 13 bases remained unmatched. The CDR3 sequence is 16 residues long. Germline V gives CDR1 MNHNS, CDR2 SASEGT. As DNA, the CDR3 is TGTGCCAGCAGGGAATCCGCCGGGACAGCGGATGAAAAACTGTTTTTT. It is translated as CASRESAGTADEKLFF.

For this clone: Compared with germline, one end of the junction differs, possibly owing to a read error. V and J are TRBV7-9 and TRBJ2-7; TRBD2 aligns across 10 bases. CDR1 is SEHNR and CDR2 is FQNEAQ in the germline V gene (reference sequence). This CDR3 comprises 14 residues. Here the CDR3 reads CASSIAGGFYEQYF. For the CDR3, the DNA is TGTGCCAGCAGCATAGCGGGAGGTTTCTACGAGCAGTACTTC.

This clone is a singleton in its sample. This chain joins TRBV4-3 and TRBJ2-7, with TRBD2 matching 9 bases. The V segment lost 0 bases and the J segment 2 bases; nucleotides outside the gene matches: 5. Germline lookup yields CDR1 LGHNA and CDR2 YSLEER. The CDR3 has 16 residues. The CDR3: CASSQEALAGPYEQYF. The CDR3 DNA reads TGCGCCAGCAGCCAAGAGGCGCTAGCGGGACCCTACGAGCAGTACTTC.